This is a list of T cell receptor beta chains from one sample in a study of beta chain features in type 1 diabetes. Assay: immunoSEQ multiplex PCR; the TCRdb copy retains only in-frame clones and omits some. The sample yields some 360,000 clones, 8% to 10% seen once. Sequencing was done on a sample of central memory CD4+ T cells from blood. All receptors derive from a man in his thirties or forties with type 1 diabetes. Both conserved end residues are part of each CDR3. A D gene is named only where the DNA matches it firmly. Rows give clone size only sometimes, using once, few, many, or a class for an expanded clone.

d_gene: NA
abundance: few
j_gene: TRBJ2-7
v_gene: TRBV25-1
CDR3aa: CASSVATGIHEQYF
CDR3nt: TGTGCCAGCAGTGTGGCAACAGGGATCCACGAGCAGTACTTC

d_gene: NA
abundance: few
j_gene: TRBJ1-2
v_gene: TRBV6-5
CDR3aa: CASRGTVYGYTF
CDR3nt: TGTGCCAGCAGGGGGACGGTCTATGGCTACACCTTC

d_gene: NA
abundance: few
j_gene: TRBJ2-1
v_gene: TRBV7-9
CDR3aa: CASSLVGRDEQFF
CDR3nt: TGTGCCAGCAGCTTAGTTGGCAGGGATGAGCAGTTCTTC

d_gene: NA
abundance: few
j_gene: TRBJ2-5
v_gene: TRBV7-9
CDR3aa: CASSPPFRTVILETQYF
CDR3nt: TGTGCCAGCAGCCCGCCTTTCCGGACAGTAATTTTGGAGACCCAGTACTTC

d_gene: NA
abundance: NA
j_gene: TRBJ1-1
v_gene: TRBV7-9
CDR3aa: CASSLRSRGAFF
CDR3nt: TGTGCCAGCAGCTTAAGGAGCCGTGGAGCTTTCTTT

d_gene: NA
abundance: few
j_gene: TRBJ2-3
v_gene: TRBV5-4
CDR3aa: CASSLTSVVDTQYF
CDR3nt: TGTGCCAGCAGCTTGACTAGTGTGGTAGATACGCAGTATTTT

d_gene: NA
abundance: many
j_gene: TRBJ2-1
v_gene: TRBV6-6
CDR3aa: CASSLGWDTDNEQFF
CDR3nt: TGTGCCAGCAGCCTGGGGTGGGACACCGACAATGAGCAGTTCTTC

d_gene: TRBD2
abundance: few
j_gene: TRBJ2-1
v_gene: TRBV7-9
CDR3aa: CASSPGNSGSGEQFF
CDR3nt: TGTGCCAGCAGCCCCGGGAATAGCGGGAGTGGTGAGCAGTTCTTC

d_gene: NA
abundance: few
j_gene: TRBJ2-5
v_gene: TRBV7-2
CDR3aa: CASSLTAGQETQYF
CDR3nt: TGTGCCAGCAGCTTAACGGCAGGACAAGAGACCCAGTACTTC

d_gene: TRBD2
abundance: NA
j_gene: TRBJ2-7
v_gene: TRBV7-3
CDR3aa: CASSRGLNSYEQYF
CDR3nt: TGTGCCAGCAGCCGGGGACTAAACTCCTACGAGCAGTACTTC

d_gene: NA
abundance: many
j_gene: TRBJ2-7
v_gene: TRBV7-9
CDR3aa: CASSFTTGDEQYF
CDR3nt: TGTGCCAGCAGCTTCACTACGGGGGACGAGCAGTACTTC

d_gene: NA
abundance: NA
j_gene: TRBJ1-1
v_gene: TRBV30
CDR3aa: CAWSDIAMNTEAFF
CDR3nt: TGTGCCTGGAGTGATATAGCCATGAACACTGAAGCTTTCTTT

d_gene: NA
abundance: NA
j_gene: TRBJ2-3
v_gene: TRBV20-1
CDR3aa: CSASKEDTQYF
CDR3nt: TGCAGCGCCTCGAAGGAAGATACGCAGTATTTT

d_gene: NA
abundance: NA
j_gene: TRBJ2-3
v_gene: TRBV15
CDR3aa: CATSLAGKDTDTQYF
CDR3nt: TGTGCCACCAGCCTCGCGGGAAAGGATACAGATACGCAGTATTTT

d_gene: NA
abundance: few
j_gene: TRBJ2-2
v_gene: TRBV28
CDR3aa: CASSSPGADNTGELFF
CDR3nt: TGTGCCAGCAGTTCTCCTGGGGCGGATAACACCGGGGAGCTGTTTTTT

d_gene: TRBD2
abundance: few
j_gene: TRBJ2-5
v_gene: TRBV6-1
CDR3aa: CASSDLAGAAQETQYF
CDR3nt: TGTGCCAGCAGTGATCTAGCGGGGGCCGCTCAAGAGACCCAGTACTTC

d_gene: NA
abundance: few
j_gene: TRBJ2-4
v_gene: TRBV7-2
CDR3aa: CASSQDGQGNIQYF
CDR3nt: TGCGCCAGCAGCCAAGACGGGCAGGGAAACATTCAGTACTTC

d_gene: NA
abundance: many
j_gene: TRBJ1-4
v_gene: TRBV28
CDR3aa: CASSMVGQYNEKLFF
CDR3nt: TGTGCCAGCAGTATGGTGGGGCAGTATAATGAAAAACTGTTTTTT

d_gene: TRBD2
abundance: few
j_gene: TRBJ2-3
v_gene: TRBV2
CDR3aa: CASSEDAGGPSTDTQYF
CDR3nt: TGTGCCAGCAGTGAAGATGCGGGAGGGCCTAGCACAGATACGCAGTATTTT

d_gene: NA
abundance: NA
j_gene: TRBJ2-5
v_gene: TRBV27
CDR3aa: CASSSIPSVQQETQYF
CDR3nt: TGTGCCAGCAGTTCTATCCCGTCGGTGCAACAAGAGACCCAGTACTTC